These T cell receptor beta chains were read from a single sample in a study of shared clonotypes between healthy human individuals. Assay: immunoSEQ multiplex PCR; the TCRdb copy retains only in-frame clones and omits some. The table lists 2 million or so clones, 85% to 95% of them singletons. Sequencing was performed on naive CD4+ T cells sorted from blood. The receptors come from a man younger than 35 in good health. Both conserved end residues are part of each CDR3. D genes are given only for firm matches. Rows may omit the clone size; those that give it use once, few, many or a size class.

D gene,clone size,V gene,J gene,CDR3 protein,CDR3 DNA
.,once,TRBV7-9,TRBJ1-1,CASSSYRRTEAFF,TGTGCCAGCAGCTCGTACAGGAGAACTGAAGCTTTCTTT
TRBD1,.,TRBV27,TRBJ2-5,CARGADRGWEETQYF,TGTGCCAGGGGAGCGGACAGGGGTTGGGAGGAGACCCAGTACTTC
.,.,TRBV30,TRBJ2-5,CAWSANSGETQYF,TGTGCCTGGAGTGCAAATAGCGGAGAGACCCAGTACTTC
.,.,TRBV29-1,TRBJ1-1,CSVKQGDTEAFF,TGCAGCGTTAAACAGGGAGACACTGAAGCTTTCTTT
TRBD2,.,TRBV10-3,TRBJ2-1,CAISPSGGNSDEQFF,TGTGCCATCAGCCCTAGCGGAGGAAACTCCGATGAGCAGTTCTTC
.,.,TRBV18,TRBJ2-1,CASSQGENEQFF,TGTGCCAGCTCACAGGGGGAGAATGAGCAGTTCTTC
TRBD2,.,TRBV7-2,TRBJ2-1,CASSQPRLAGSYNEQFF,TGTGCCAGCAGCCAACCCCGACTAGCGGGCTCCTACAATGAGCAGTTCTTC
.,.,TRBV28,TRBJ2-5,CASSRPPEETQYF,TGTGCCAGCAGTCGCCCCCCAGAGGAGACCCAGTACTTC
TRBD1,.,TRBV19,TRBJ1-5,CASQDRGGPEPQHF,TGTGCCAGTCAGGACAGGGGCGGGCCGGAGCCCCAGCATTTT
.,.,TRBV10-1,TRBJ1-1,CASSEELNTEAFF,TGCGCCAGCAGTGAAGAGTTGAACACTGAAGCTTTCTTT
.,few,TRBV6-6,TRBJ1-5,CASSPGQNNQPQHF,TGTGCCAGCAGCCCTGGACAGAACAATCAGCCCCAGCATTTT
.,once,TRBV25-1,TRBJ2-5,CASSDPQVYQETQYF,TGTGCCAGCAGTGACCCCCAGGTGTACCAAGAGACCCAGTACTTC
TRBD1,.,TRBV7-9,TRBJ2-5,CASSAGQGVKETQYF,TGTGCCAGCAGCGCCGGACAGGGGGTAAAAGAGACCCAGTACTTC
.,.,TRBV6-5,TRBJ2-6,CASSYGPSGANVLTF,TGTGCCAGCAGTTACGGCCCCTCTGGGGCCAACGTCCTGACTTTC
.,.,TRBV4-2,TRBJ1-1,CASSQDLGVTNTEAFF,TGTGCCAGCAGCCAAGATTTAGGGGTCACGAACACTGAAGCTTTCTTT
.,.,TRBV14,TRBJ1-6,CASSQGGTVESPLHF,TGTGCCAGCAGCCAAGGGGGGACGGTAGAATCACCCCTCCACTTT
TRBD2,.,TRBV5-1,TRBJ2-7,CASSLSASGGLEQYF,TGCGCCAGCAGCTTGTCGGCTAGCGGGGGTCTGGAGCAGTACTTC
.,.,TRBV6-5,TRBJ2-5,CASSVGETQYF,TGTGCCAGCAGTGTTGGAGAGACCCAGTACTTC
.,.,TRBV9,TRBJ1-3,CASSVDLVGSSGNTIYF,TGTGCCAGCAGCGTAGACCTAGTAGGAAGCTCTGGAAACACCATATATTTT
.,.,TRBV19,TRBJ2-1,CASSIRQGSDNEQFF,TGTGCCAGTAGTATTCGCCAGGGGTCTGACAATGAGCAGTTCTTC
.,.,TRBV15,TRBJ1-2,CATSTGQINYGYTF,TGTGCCACCAGCACTGGACAGATAAACTATGGCTACACCTTC
TRBD1,.,TRBV10-3,TRBJ1-2,CAISETGSGTGDYGYTF,TGTGCCATCAGTGAGACTGGCTCCGGGACAGGGGACTATGGCTACACCTTC
.,.,TRBV28,TRBJ2-7,CASSSPSSRKAYEQYF,TGTGCCAGCAGTTCCCCTTCGTCCCGGAAGGCCTACGAGCAGTACTTC
.,many,TRBV2,TRBJ2-7,CASSVRLQSSYEQYF,TGTGCCAGCAGTGTCCGTTTACAGAGCTCCTACGAGCAGTACTTC
.,.,TRBV2,TRBJ1-4,CASNPEPATNEKLFF,TGTGCCAGCAACCCAGAGCCTGCAACTAATGAAAAACTGTTTTTT
TRBD1,.,TRBV2,TRBJ1-2,CASGQGAGYTF,TGTGCCAGCGGACAGGGTGCTGGCTACACCTTC
TRBD2,once,TRBV6-4,TRBJ2-1,CASSDSWTSGSDEQFF,TGTGCCAGCAGTGACTCGTGGACTAGCGGGAGCGATGAGCAGTTCTTC
.,.,TRBV27,TRBJ2-5,CASSLRGLGQETQYF,TGTGCCAGCAGCCTTAGGGGTCTCGGCCAAGAGACCCAGTACTTC
.,.,TRBV9,TRBJ1-5,CASSVGQSSQPQHF,TGTGCCAGCAGCGTTGGCCAGAGTAGTCAGCCCCAGCATTTT
.,.,TRBV6-6,TRBJ2-7,CASSPHYEQYF,TGTGCCAGCAGTCCACACTACGAGCAGTACTTC
TRBD2,.,TRBV7-9,TRBJ2-2,CASSSGRIAGKGTGELFF,TGTGCCAGCAGCTCCGGACGGATAGCGGGAAAAGGGACCGGGGAGCTGTTTTTT
.,.,TRBV2,TRBJ2-1,CASSVSGTNNEQFF,TGTGCCAGCAGTGTGAGCGGGACAAACAATGAGCAGTTCTTC
.,.,TRBV29-1,TRBJ2-3,CSVESGSVYTQYF,TGCAGCGTTGAGTCCGGGAGTGTCTATACGCAGTATTTT
.,.,TRBV11-2,TRBJ2-7,CASSPDRGAIYEQYF,TGTGCCAGCAGCCCCGATCGGGGGGCGATCTACGAGCAGTACTTC
.,.,TRBV5-1,TRBJ2-3,CASSPIRTGGADTQYF,TGCGCCAGCAGCCCTATCCGGACAGGCGGGGCAGATACGCAGTATTTT
TRBD1,.,TRBV18,TRBJ1-1,CASSPRQGDMNTEAFF,TGTGCCAGCTCCCCCCGACAGGGGGACATGAACACTGAAGCTTTCTTT
TRBD2,.,TRBV19,TRBJ2-2,CASNPAGGPTGELFF,TGTGCCAGTAACCCAGCGGGAGGGCCGACCGGGGAGCTGTTTTTT